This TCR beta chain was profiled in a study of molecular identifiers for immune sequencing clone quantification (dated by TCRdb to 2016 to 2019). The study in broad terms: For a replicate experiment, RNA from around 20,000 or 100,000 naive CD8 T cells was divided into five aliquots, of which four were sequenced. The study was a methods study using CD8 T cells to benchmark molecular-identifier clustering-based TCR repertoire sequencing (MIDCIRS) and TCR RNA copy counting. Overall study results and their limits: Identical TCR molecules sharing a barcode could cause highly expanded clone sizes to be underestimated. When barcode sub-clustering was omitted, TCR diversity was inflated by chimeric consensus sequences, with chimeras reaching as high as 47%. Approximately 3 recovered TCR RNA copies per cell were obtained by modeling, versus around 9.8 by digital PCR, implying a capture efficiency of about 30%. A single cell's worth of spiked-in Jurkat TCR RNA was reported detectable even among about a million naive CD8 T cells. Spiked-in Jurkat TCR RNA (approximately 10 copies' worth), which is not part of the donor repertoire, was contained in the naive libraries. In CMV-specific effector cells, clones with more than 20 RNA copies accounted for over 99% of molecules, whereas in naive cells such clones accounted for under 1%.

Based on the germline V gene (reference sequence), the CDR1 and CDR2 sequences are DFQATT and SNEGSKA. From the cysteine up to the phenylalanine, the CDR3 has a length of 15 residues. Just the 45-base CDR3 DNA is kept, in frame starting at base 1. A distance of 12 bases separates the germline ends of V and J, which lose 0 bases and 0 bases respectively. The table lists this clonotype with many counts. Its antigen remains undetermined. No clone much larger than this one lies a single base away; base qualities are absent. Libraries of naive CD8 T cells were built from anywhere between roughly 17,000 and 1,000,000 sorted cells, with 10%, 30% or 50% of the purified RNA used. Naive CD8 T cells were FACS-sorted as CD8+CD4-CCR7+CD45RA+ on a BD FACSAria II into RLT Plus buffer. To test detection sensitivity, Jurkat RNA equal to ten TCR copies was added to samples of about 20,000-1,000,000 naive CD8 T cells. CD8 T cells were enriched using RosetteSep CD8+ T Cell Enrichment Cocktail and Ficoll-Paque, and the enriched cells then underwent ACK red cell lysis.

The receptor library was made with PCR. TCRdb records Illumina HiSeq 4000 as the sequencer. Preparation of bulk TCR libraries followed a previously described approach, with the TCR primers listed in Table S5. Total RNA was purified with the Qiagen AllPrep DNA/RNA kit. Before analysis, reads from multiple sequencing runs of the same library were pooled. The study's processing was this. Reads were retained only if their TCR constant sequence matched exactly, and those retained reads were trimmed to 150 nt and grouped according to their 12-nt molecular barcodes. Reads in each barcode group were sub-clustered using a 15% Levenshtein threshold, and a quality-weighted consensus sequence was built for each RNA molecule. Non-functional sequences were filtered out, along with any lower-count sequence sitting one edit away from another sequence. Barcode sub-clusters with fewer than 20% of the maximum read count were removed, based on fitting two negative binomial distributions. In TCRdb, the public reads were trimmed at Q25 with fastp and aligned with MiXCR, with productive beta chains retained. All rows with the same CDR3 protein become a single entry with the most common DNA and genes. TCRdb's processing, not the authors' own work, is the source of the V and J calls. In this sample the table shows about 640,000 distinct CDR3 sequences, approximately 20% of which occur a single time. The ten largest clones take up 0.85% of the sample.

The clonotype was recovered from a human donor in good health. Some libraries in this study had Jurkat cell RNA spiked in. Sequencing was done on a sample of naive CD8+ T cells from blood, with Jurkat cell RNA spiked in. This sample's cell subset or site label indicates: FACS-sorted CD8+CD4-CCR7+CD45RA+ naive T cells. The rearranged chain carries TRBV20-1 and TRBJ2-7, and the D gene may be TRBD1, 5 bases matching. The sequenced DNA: TGCAGTGCTAGAGACGACAGCCGAAGCTCCTACGAGCAGTACTTC. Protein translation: CSARDDSRSSYEQYF.